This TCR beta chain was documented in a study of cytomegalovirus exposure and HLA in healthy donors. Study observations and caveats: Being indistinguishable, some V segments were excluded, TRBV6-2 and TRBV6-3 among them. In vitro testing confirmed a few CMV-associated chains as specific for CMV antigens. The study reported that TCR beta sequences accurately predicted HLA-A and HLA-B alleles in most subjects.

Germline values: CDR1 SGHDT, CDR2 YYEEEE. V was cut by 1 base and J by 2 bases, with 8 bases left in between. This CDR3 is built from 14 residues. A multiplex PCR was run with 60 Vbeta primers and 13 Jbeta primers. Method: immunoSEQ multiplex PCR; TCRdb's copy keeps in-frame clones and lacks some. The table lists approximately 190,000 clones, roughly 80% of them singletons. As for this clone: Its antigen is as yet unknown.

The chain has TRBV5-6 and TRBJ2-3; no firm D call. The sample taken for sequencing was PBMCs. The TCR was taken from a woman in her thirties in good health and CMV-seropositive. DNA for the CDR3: TGTGCCAGCAGCTTGACCACAGTCACAGATACGCAGTATTTT. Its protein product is CASSLTTVTDTQYF.